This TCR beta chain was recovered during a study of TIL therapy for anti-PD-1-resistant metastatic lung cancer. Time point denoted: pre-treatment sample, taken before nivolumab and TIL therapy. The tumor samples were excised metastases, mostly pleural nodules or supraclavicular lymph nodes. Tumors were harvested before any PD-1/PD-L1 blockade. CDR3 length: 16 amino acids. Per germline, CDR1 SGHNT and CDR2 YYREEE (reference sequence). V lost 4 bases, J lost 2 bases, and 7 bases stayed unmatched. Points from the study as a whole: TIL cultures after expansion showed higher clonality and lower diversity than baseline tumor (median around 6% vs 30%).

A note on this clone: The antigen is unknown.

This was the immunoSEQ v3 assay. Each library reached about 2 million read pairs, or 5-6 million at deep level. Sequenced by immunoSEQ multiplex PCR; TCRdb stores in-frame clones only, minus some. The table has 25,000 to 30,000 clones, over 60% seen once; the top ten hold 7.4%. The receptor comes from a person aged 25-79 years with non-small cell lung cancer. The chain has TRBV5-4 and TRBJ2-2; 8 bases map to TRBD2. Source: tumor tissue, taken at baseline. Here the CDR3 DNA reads TGTGCCAGCAGCGTGCATAGCGGGGCCAACACCGGGGAGCTGTTTTTT. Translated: CASSVHSGANTGELFF.